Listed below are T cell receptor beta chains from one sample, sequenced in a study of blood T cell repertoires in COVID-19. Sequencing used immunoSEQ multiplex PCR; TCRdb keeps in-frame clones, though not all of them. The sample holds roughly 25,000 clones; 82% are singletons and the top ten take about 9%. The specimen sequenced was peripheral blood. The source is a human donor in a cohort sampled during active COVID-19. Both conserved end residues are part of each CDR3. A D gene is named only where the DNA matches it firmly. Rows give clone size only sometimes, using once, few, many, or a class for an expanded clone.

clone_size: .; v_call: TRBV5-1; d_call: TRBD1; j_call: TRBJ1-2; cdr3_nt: TGCGCCAGCAGCCGGGGACAGGGGGCGGCTAACTATGGCTACACCTTC; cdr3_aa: CASSRGQGAANYGYTF
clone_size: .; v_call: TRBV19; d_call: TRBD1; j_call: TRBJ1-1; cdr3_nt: TGTGCCAGTAGTATCCTACCGGGACAGGGGGGAACTGAAGCTTTCTTT; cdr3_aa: CASSILPGQGGTEAFF
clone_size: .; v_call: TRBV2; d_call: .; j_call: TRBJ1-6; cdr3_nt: TGTGCCAGCACAACAGGGATTGGGTCACCCCTCCACTTT; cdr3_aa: CASTTGIGSPLHF
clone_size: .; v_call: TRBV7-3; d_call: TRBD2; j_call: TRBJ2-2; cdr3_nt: TGTGCCAGCCTAGGAGCGGGAGGGCCTAGGCACCGGGGAGCTGTTTTT; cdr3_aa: CASLGAGGPRHRGAVF
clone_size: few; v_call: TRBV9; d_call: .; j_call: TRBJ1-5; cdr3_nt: TGTGCCAGCAGCGCGACCGACAGACTCAATCAGCCCCAGCATTTT; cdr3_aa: CASSATDRLNQPQHF
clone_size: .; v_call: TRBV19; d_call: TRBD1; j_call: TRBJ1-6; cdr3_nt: TGTGCCAGTAGTCATCAGGGGGGTAATTCACCCCTCCACTTT; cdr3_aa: CASSHQGGNSPLHF
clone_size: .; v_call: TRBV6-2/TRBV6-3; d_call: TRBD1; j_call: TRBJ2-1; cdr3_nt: TGTGCCAGCAGTTATTCCGAGGGACAGGAGATTTACAATGAGCAGTTCTTC; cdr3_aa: CASSYSEGQEIYNEQFF
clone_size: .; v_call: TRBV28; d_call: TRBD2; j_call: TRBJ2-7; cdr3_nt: TGTGCCAGCAGTTTGACTAGCGGGGTTAGCTCCTACGAGCAGTACTTC; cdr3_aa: CASSLTSGVSSYEQYF
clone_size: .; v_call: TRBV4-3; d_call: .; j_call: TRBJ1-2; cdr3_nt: TGCGCCAGCAGCCAGGCTACGACAGCCTATCGCGGCTACACCTTC; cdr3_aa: CASSQATTAYRGYTF
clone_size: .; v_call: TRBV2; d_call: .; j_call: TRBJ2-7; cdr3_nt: TGTGCCAGCAGTGATGGTCAGAGACTTAGCTCCTACGAGCAGTACTTC; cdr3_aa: CASSDGQRLSSYEQYF
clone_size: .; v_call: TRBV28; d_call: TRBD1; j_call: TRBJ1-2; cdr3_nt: TGTGCCAGTGGGGACAGGGCCGTCTATGGCTACACCTTC; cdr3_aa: CASGDRAVYGYTF
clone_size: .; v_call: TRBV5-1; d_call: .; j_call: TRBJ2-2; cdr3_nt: TGCGCCAGTTCTACCGGGACAACTGTCACCGGGGAGCTGTTTTTT; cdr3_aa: CASSTGTTVTGELFF
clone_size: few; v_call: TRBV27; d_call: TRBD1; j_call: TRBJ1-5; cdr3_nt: TGTGCCAGCAGAGGAGGACAGGGAGGAACGGGTCAGCCCCAGCATTTT; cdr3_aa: CASRGGQGGTGQPQHF
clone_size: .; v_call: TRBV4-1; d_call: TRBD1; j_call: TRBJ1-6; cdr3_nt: TGCGCCAGCAGCCAAGGAGCAGGGGGCATAGGGGTCCTCCACTTT; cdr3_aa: CASSQGAGGIGVLHF
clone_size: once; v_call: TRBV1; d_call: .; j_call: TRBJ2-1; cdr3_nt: TGCACCAGCAGCCAGACAGTCCTAGCGGGGGGGATGGGCAATGAGCAGTTCTTC; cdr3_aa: CTSSQTVLAGGMGNEQFF
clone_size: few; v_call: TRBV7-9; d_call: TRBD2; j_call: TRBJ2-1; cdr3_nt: TGTGCCAGCAACATAGGACTAGCGGAAGACAATGAGCAGTTCTTC; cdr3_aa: CASNIGLAEDNEQFF
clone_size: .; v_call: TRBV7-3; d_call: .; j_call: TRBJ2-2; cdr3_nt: TGTGCCAGCAGAACGGACTACAACACCGGGGAGCTGTTTTTT; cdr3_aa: CASRTDYNTGELFF
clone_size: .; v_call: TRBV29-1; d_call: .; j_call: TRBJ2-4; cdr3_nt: TGCAGCGTTGAGGAAGGGGCGACGGCCAAAAACATTCAGTACTTC; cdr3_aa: CSVEEGATAKNIQYF
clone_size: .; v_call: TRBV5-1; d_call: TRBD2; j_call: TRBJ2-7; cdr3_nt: TGCGCCAGCAGCCGGGACGGGGGGACCAACGAGCAGTACTTC; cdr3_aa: CASSRDGGTNEQYF